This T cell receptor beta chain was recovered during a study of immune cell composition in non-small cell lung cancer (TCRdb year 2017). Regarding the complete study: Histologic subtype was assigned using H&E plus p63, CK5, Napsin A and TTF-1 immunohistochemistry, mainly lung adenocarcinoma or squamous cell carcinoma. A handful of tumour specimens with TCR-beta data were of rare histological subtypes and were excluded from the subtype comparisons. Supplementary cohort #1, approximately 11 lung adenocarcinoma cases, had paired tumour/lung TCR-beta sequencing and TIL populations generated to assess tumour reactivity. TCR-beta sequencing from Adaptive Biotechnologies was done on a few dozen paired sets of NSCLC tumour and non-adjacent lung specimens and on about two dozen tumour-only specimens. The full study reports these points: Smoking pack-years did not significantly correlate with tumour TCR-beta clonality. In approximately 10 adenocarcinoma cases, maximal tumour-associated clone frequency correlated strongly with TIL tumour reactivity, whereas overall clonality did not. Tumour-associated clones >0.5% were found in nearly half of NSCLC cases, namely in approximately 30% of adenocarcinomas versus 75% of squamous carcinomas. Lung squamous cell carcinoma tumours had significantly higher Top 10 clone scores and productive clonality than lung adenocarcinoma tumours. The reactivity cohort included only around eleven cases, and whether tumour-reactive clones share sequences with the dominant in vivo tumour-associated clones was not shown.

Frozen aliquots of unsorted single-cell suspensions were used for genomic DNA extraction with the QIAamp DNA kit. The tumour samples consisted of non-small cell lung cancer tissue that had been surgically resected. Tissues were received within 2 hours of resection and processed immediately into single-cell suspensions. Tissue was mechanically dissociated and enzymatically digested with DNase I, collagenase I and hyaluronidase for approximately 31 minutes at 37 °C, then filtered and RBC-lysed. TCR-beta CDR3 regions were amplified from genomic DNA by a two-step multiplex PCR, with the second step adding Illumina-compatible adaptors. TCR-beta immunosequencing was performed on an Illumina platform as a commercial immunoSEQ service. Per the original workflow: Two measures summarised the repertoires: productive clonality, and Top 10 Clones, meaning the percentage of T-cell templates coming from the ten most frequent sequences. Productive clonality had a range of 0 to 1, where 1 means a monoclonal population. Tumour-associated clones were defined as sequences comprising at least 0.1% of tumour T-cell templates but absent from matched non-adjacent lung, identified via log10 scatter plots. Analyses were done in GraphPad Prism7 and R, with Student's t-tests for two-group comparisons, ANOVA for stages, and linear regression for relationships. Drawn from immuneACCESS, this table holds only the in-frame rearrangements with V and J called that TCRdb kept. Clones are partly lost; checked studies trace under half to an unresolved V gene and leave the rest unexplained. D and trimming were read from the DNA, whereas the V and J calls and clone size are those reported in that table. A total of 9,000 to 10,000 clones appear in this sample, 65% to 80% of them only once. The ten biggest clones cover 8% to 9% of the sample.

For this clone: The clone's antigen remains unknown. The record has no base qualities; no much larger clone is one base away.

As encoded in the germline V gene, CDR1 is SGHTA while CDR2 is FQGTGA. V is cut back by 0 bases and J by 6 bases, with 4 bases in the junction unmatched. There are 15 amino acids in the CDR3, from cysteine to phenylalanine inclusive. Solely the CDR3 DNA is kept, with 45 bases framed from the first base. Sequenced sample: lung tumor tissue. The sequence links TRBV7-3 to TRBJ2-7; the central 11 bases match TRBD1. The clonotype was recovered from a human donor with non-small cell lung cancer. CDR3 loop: CASSLTLGQGAEQYF. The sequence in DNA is TGTGCCAGCAGCTTAACGTTAGGACAGGGGGCCGAGCAGTACTTC.